The next 26 T cell receptor beta chains were all read from a single sample in a study of early T cells in non-severe SARS-CoV-2 infection. MiXCR was run by TCRdb on the 5' RACE reads, yielding one entry per CDR3 protein. This table has about 72,000 distinct CDR3 sequences, roughly a tenth appearing once. The sample in question was whole blood, obtained at baseline. The receptors derive from an adult who was a healthcare worker with PCR-confirmed SARS-CoV-2 infection or an uninfected control (not recorded which).

This chain connects TRBV4-3 to TRBJ1-5, with unresolved D. CDR3 length: 15 residues. Between the trimmed V and J ends, which lost 0 bases and 5 bases, there was a span of 11 bases. From germline, CDR1 is LGHNA and CDR2 YSLEER. The CDR3 loop reads CASSQDTKPYQPQHF. The CDR3, as DNA: TGCGCCAGCAGCCAAGACACAAAGCCTTATCAGCCCCAGCATTTT.

The chain links TRBV4-1 to TRBJ1-1; 7 bases are a match to TRBD1. The CDR3 has 15 amino acids. Germline CDR1 reads MGHRA; CDR2 reads YSYEKL. With V trimmed by 4 bases and J by 0 bases, 5 bases remained unmatched. As DNA, the CDR3 is TGCGCCAGCAGCCTGGGACAGATAGTGAACACTGAAGCTTTCTTT. Its protein product is CASSLGQIVNTEAFF.

The chain recombines TRBV5-4 with TRBJ1-1; D is perhaps TRBD1 (6 bases). Germline V CDR1 and CDR2: SGHNT, YYREEE (reference sequence). Trimming cost V 6 bases and J 4 bases, with 16 bases left between them. The CDR3 consists of 14 residues. CDR3 sequence: CASTDTGTPTEAFF. In DNA form, the CDR3 reads TGTGCCAGCACCGACACGGGGACACCCACTGAAGCTTTCTTT.

The DNA for the CDR3 is TGCGCCAGCAGCTTGGTCGGGGCCGGGACTGAAAGGCCTGGAGTGACCCAGTACTTC. Its protein product is CASSLVGAGTERPGVTQYF. The rearrangement uses TRBV5-1 and TRBJ2-5, with D maybe TRBD2 (6 bases). Germline V gives CDR1 SGHRS, CDR2 YFSETQ. V shed 0 bases and J shed 7 bases, with 28 bases lying between them. This CDR3 is built from 19 residues. The full variable domain, completed using reference TRBV5-1 and TRBJ2-5, is KAGVTQTPRYLIKTRGQQVTLSCSPISGHRSVSWYQQTPGQGLQFLFEYFSETQRNKGNFPGRFSGRQFSNSRSEMNVSTLELGDSALYLCASSLVGAGTERPGVTQYFGPGTRLLVL.

This clonotype was counted ten times or more. V usage is TRBV5-1 and J usage is TRBJ2-2; 9 nucleotides line up with TRBD2. The length of the CDR3 is 17 residues. V trimming: 5 bases; J trimming: 2 bases; junction bases outside the gene matches: 10. Germline CDR1 and CDR2: SGHRS and YFSETQ. The CDR3 sequence is CASSSAGLATNTGELFF. The CDR3, as DNA: TGCGCCAGCAGTTCTGCCGGACTAGCGACTAACACCGGGGAGCTGTTTTTT.

This clonotype appeared a few times. The chain couples TRBV12-3 or TRBV12-4 to TRBJ1-2; D not certain. CDR3 length: 15 residues. The V end lost 7 bases, the J end lost 4 bases, and 19 bases lay between the germline ends. The CDR3 spells CASITPGAYTYGYTF. The DNA for the CDR3 is TGTGCCAGCATCACACCCGGCGCCTACACCTATGGCTACACCTTC.

This clonotype occurred many times. V and J are TRBV5-1 and TRBJ1-1; weak D call: TRBD1 (5 bases). Trimming pared 2 bases from V and 6 bases from J, leaving 17 bases between. The CDR3 is 15 residues long. Germline V lookup: CDR1 SGHRS, CDR2 YFSETQ. The CDR3 region has the DNA TGCGCCAGCAGCTTATCTCACGGGACGGTGGCTGAAGCTTTCTTT. This translates into CASSLSHGTVAEAFF.

This clonotype was seen more than once but under ten times. An end of the junction differs from the germline gene, which may be a read error. The CDR3 DNA is TGTGCCAGCACCTTAGGCGGGGGATCTAACAATGAGCAGTTCTTC. Encoded protein: CASTLGGGSNNEQFF. The genes are TRBV7-6 and TRBJ2-1; 7 bases map to TRBD2. CDR1 is SGHVS, CDR2 FNYEAQ, per germline. The CDR3 runs to 15 residues.

This clonotype was seen repeatedly, ten times or more. The chain recombines TRBV3-1 with TRBJ2-2; possible D gene TRBD2, 6 bases. The CDR3 loop spans 14 amino acids. V lost 8 bases to trimming and J lost 5 bases, with 15 bases between them. Germline V lookup: CDR1 LGHDT, CDR2 YNNKEL (reference sequence). The CDR3 nucleotides are TGTGCCAGCGGAGCGGGTCGCGGGACCGGGGAGCTGTTTTTT. Protein: CASGAGRGTGELFF.

In this sample, this clonotype turned up a few times. The gene calls are TRBV9 and TRBJ1-1; 7 bases line up with TRBD1. V shed 6 bases, J shed 7 bases, and the junction held 9 bases outside the gene matches. The CDR3 is made up of 13 amino acids. Germline V lookup: CDR1 SGDLS, CDR2 YYNGEE. This chain's CDR3 is CASNPTGVGEAFF. The CDR3, as DNA: TGTGCCAGCAACCCTACAGGGGTCGGTGAAGCTTTCTTT.

This clonotype turned up a few times. The chain couples TRBV25-1 to TRBJ1-6, with a weak D call TRBD1 (6 bases). CDR3 length equals 14 residues. Deletions cut 4 bases from V and 7 bases from J, with 11 bases between. The germline V gene has CDR1 MGHDK and CDR2 SYGVNS. CDR3 sequence: CASSANRANSPLHF. DNA of the CDR3: TGTGCCAGCAGTGCAAACAGGGCGAATTCACCCCTCCACTTT.

This clonotype was seen repeatedly, ten times or more. V and J are TRBV20-1 and TRBJ2-1; 10 nucleotides match TRBD2. The CDR3 spans 15 residues. CDR1 DFQATT and CDR2 SNEGSKA come from the germline V gene (reference sequence). J lost 4 bases, V lost 0 bases, and 3 bases had no gene match. This CDR3 reads CSAREGSGGYNEQFF. In nucleotides, the CDR3 is TGCAGTGCTAGAGAGGGTAGCGGGGGGTACAATGAGCAGTTCTTC.

This clonotype was observed many times. The rearrangement links TRBV6-1 to TRBJ1-3, with 8 bases matching TRBD1. This CDR3 contains 14 residues. V trimming: 6 bases; J trimming: 8 bases; junction bases outside the gene matches: 9. Germline assignment: CDR1 MNHNS and CDR2 SASEGT. The CDR3 nucleotides read TGTGCCAGCAGGCCGACAGGGACAGGACACACCATATATTTT. Its translation: CASRPTGTGHTIYF.

This clonotype was picked up many times. The rearrangement joins TRBV5-1 to TRBJ1-4; 11 bases fit TRBD1. Looked up from germline, CDR1 is SGHRS and CDR2 is YFSETQ. This CDR3 has 17 amino acids. V shed 0 bases, J shed 8 bases, and the junction held 9 bases outside the gene matches. The CDR3 loop is CASSLAGTGGFREKLFF. The CDR3 nucleotides read TGCGCCAGCAGCTTGGCCGGGACAGGGGGTTTTCGGGAAAAACTGTTTTTT.

The chain recombines TRBV25-1 with TRBJ1-1; the D gene is possibly TRBD1 (6 bases). V was cut by 4 bases and J by 3 bases, with 12 bases left in between. The CDR3 is 14 amino acids. Germline V lookup: CDR1 MGHDK, CDR2 SYGVNS. CDR3 DNA sequence: TGTGCCAGCAGTGGAAACAGGGATTACACTGAAGCTTTCTTT. Translated: CASSGNRDYTEAFF.

The genes are TRBV10-2 and TRBJ1-4; 9 bases are shared with TRBD1. Losses at the gene ends were 4 bases for V and 8 bases for J; bases not matched to a gene: 8. The CDR3 loop spans 15 amino acids. Germline CDR1 and CDR2: WSHSY and SAAADI. CDR3 loop: CASSGTGVFGEKLFF. The CDR3 coding sequence is TGCGCCAGCAGTGGGACAGGGGTGTTTGGCGAAAAACTGTTTTTT.

This clonotype has at least ten counts. The J gene is TRBJ2-2, the V gene TRBV12-3 or TRBV12-4; 7 nucleotides match TRBD1. The CDR3 is 16 amino acids. V trimming: 4 bases; J trimming: 1 base; junction bases outside the gene matches: 6. As DNA, the CDR3 is TGTGCCAGCAGTTCCTCCGGGACAGAGAACACCGGGGAGCTGTTTTTT. It encodes CASSSSGTENTGELFF.

This clonotype was picked up a small number of times. The gene calls are TRBV7-2 and TRBJ2-2, with D possibly being TRBD1 or TRBD2 (5 bases each). The CDR3 has 16 residues. Germline V gene sequence: CDR1 SGHTA, CDR2 FQGNSA. V was clipped by 5 bases and J by 1 base, with 14 bases between them. The CDR3 is CASSERGGRNTGELFF. CDR3 nucleotide sequence: TGTGCCAGCAGCGAGAGGGGTGGCAGGAACACCGGGGAGCTGTTTTTT.

This clonotype showed up just a few times. The chain has TRBV5-1 and TRBJ2-1, with 8 bases fitting TRBD2. V trimming: 0 bases; J trimming: 8 bases; junction bases outside the gene matches: 7. The CDR3 runs to 15 residues. Germline V gene lookup returns CDR1 SGHRS and CDR2 YFSETQ. CDR3 in amino acids: CASSLDSGKTDEQFF. CDR3 nucleotide sequence: TGCGCCAGCAGCTTGGATAGCGGGAAAACGGATGAGCAGTTCTTC.

This clonotype was found many times. The chain is built from TRBV2 and TRBJ1-1, with D tentatively TRBD1 (5 bases). There are 14 residues in the CDR3. Germline V gene sequence: CDR1 SNHLY, CDR2 FYNNEI. V was clipped by 8 bases and J by 7 bases, with 20 bases between them. The CDR3, as DNA: TGTGCCAGCTTCCAGACCGGGACTGCCTTTGAAGCTTTCTTT. The encoded protein is CASFQTGTAFEAFF. Full variable domain (missing parts from reference TRBV2 and TRBJ1-1): EPEVTQTPSHQVTQMGQEVILRCVPISNHLYFYWYRQILGQKVEFLVSFYNNEISEKSEIFDDQFSVERPDGSNFTLKIRSTKLEDSAMYFCASFQTGTAFEAFFGQGTRLTVV.

This clonotype was seen many times. The rearrangement uses TRBV7-9 and TRBJ1-4; no firm D call. The CDR3 is 12 residues long. CDR1 and CDR2 (germline): SEHNR, FQNEAQ (reference sequence). Trimming stripped 8 bases from V and 4 bases from J, with 8 bases between. The CDR3 DNA is TGTGCCAGCGCACCGGATAATGAAAAACTGTTTTTT. Residues: CASAPDNEKLFF.

The chain carries TRBV29-1 and TRBJ2-3; 8 bases map to TRBD2. Germline V lookup: CDR1 SQVTM, CDR2 ANQGSEA. V dropped 3 bases and J dropped 0; count of bases not matched to a gene: 5. The CDR3 extends over 15 amino acids. Here the CDR3 reads CSVDWTGGSTDTQYF. CDR3 bases: TGCAGCGTTGACTGGACGGGGGGGAGCACAGATACGCAGTATTTT.

This sequence joins TRBV7-2 and TRBJ2-4; TRBD2 might be the D (5 bases). CDR3 size: 14 residues. Germline-derived CDR1 and CDR2 are SGHTA and FQGNSA. Trimming cost V 1 base and J 6 bases, with 10 bases left between them. As DNA, the CDR3 is TGTGCCAGCAGCTTAGTAGCGAGCGTAAACATTCAGTACTTC. Translated: CASSLVASVNIQYF.

V usage is TRBV29-1 and J usage is TRBJ2-1; the match to TRBD1 covers 8 bases. Germline V gene lookup returns CDR1 SQVTM and CDR2 ANQGSEA. Losses at the gene ends were 7 bases for V and 7 bases for J; bases not matched to a gene: 9. The CDR3 is 13 amino acids. CDR3 sequence reads: CSAGQGPTNEQFF. For the CDR3, the DNA is TGCAGCGCCGGACAGGGCCCTACAAATGAGCAGTTCTTC.

This clonotype turned up a few times. This chain links TRBV5-1 with TRBJ2-7; 9 positions match TRBD1. CDR1 and CDR2 from the germline V gene are SGHRS and YFSETQ. With V trimmed by 3 bases and J by 6 bases, 7 bases remained unmatched. This CDR3 contains 14 residues. The CDR3 DNA reads as TGCGCCAGCAGCTCTCGACAGGGGGTGGGCGAGCAGTACTTC. Its translation: CASSSRQGVGEQYF.

This clonotype was seen at least ten times. The chain recombines TRBV6-1 with TRBJ1-4, with TRBD1 matching over 7 bases. CDR1 and CDR2 from the germline V gene are MNHNS and SASEGT. CDR3 length equals 13 residues. Trimming cost V 8 bases and J 4 bases; bases outside gene matches: 4. The CDR3 sequence is CASPGTVNEKLFF. The CDR3 nucleotides are TGTGCCAGCCCGGGGACAGTTAATGAAAAACTGTTTTTT.